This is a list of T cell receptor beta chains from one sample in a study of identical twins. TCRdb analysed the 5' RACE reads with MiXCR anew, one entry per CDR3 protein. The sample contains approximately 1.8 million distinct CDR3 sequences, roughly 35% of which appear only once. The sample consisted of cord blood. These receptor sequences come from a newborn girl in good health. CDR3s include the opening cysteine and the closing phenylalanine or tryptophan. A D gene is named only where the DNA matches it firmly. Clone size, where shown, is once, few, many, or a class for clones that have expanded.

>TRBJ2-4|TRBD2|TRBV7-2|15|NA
TGTGCCAGCAGCCCCACTAGCGGGGTGGGAAACATTCAGTACTTC
CASSPTSGVGNIQYF
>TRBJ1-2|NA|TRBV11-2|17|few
TGTGCCAGCAGCTCGATCGGGTCGGCAGGACATAACTATGGCTACACCTTC
CASSSIGSAGHNYGYTF
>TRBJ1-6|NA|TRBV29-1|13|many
TGCAGCGTTGAGGCATACCCCGATTCACCCCTCCACTTT
CSVEAYPDSPLHF
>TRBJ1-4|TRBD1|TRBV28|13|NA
TGTGCCAGCAGCGACAGGGGGCGCGGAAAACTGTTTTTT
CASSDRGRGKLFF
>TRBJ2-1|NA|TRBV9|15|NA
TGTGCCAGCAGCGTAGTGGGCGGGATTTACAATGAGCAGTTCTTC
CASSVVGGIYNEQFF
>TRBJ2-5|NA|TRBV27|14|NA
TGTGCCAGCAGTTTGGGGCGGACAGTAGAGACCCAGTACTTC
CASSLGRTVETQYF
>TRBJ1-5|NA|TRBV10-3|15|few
TGTGCCATCAGTGCATGGTCAGATAGCAATCAGCCCCAGCATTTT
CAISAWSDSNQPQHF
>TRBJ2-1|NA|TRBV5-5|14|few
TGTGCCAGCAGCTTGGACCCCTCGGGCAATGAGCAGTTCTTC
CASSLDPSGNEQFF
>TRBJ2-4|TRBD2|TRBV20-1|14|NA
TGCAGTGCCCGGATTTGGGGGGGACTAAACATTCAGTACTTC
CSARIWGGLNIQYF
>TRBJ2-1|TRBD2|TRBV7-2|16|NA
TGTGCCAGCAGCTTTAGGACTAGCGGGGGGGCTGTTGAGCAGTTCTTC
CASSFRTSGGAVEQFF
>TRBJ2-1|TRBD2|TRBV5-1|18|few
TGCGCCAGCAGCTTGGGCCACAACCGAGGCGGGAGTTTTAATGAGCAGTTCTTC
CASSLGHNRGGSFNEQFF
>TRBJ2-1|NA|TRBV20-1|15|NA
TGCAGTGCCCCCACCGGGACTGAGAGCTACAATGAGCAGTTCTTC
CSAPTGTESYNEQFF
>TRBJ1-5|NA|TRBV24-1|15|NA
TGTGCCACCTCAGCGGGGGGTCTAACGGATCAGCCCCAGCATTTT
CATSAGGLTDQPQHF
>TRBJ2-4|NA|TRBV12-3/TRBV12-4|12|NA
TGTGCCAGCAGTTTGTCGAGGTACATTCAGTACTTC
CASSLSRYIQYF
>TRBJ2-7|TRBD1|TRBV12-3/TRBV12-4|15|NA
TGTGCCAGCAGATTAACCGGGACAGTAACCTACGAGCAGTACTTC
CASRLTGTVTYEQYF
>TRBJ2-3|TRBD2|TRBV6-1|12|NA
TGTGCCAGCATCTCGGGGGGAGATACGCAGTATTTT
CASISGGDTQYF
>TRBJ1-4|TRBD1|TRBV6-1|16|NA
TGTGCCAGCAGTGTACGGGACAGGTCAACTAATGAAAAACTGTTTTTT
CASSVRDRSTNEKLFF
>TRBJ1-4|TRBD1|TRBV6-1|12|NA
TGTGCCGGACAGGGGTCAGCGGAAAAACTGTTTTTT
CAGQGSAEKLFF
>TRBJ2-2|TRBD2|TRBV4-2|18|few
TGTGCCAGCAGCCAAGATAAGAAGGGACTAGCGGCCACCGGGGAGCTGTTTTTT
CASSQDKKGLAATGELFF
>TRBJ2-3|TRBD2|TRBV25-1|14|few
TGTGCCAGCGCCCTAGCGGGAGCTGCAGATACGCAGTATTTT
CASALAGAADTQYF
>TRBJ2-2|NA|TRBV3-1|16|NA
TGTGCCAGCAGCCAAGAATTAGCGGCAGGCACCGGGGAGCTGTTTTTT
CASSQELAAGTGELFF
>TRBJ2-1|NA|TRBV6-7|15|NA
TGTGCCAGCAGTTACTCATTCCTGGCGAGGGAGACCCAGTTCTTC
CASSYSFLARETQFF
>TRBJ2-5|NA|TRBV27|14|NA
TGTGCCAGCCGATTCGGGGGAGCGGGAGAGACCCAGTACTTC
CASRFGGAGETQYF
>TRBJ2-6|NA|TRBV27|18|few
TGTGCCAGCAGTTTAGATGGGGCGAAGAAGGCTGGGGCCAACGTCCTGACTTTC
CASSLDGAKKAGANVLTF
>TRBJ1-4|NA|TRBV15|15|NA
TGTGCCACCAGCAATCCTCGGGGGGCAACTAGAAAACTGTTTTTT
CATSNPRGATRKLFF
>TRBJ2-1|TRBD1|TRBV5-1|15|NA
TGCGCCGGCAGCCCGCGGACAGGGGGCCCGAATGAGCAGTTCTTC
CAGSPRTGGPNEQFF
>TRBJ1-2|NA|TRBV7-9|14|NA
TGTGCCAGCAGCTTAGTCGGTAGGGGTCCGGGCTACACCTTC
CASSLVGRGPGYTF
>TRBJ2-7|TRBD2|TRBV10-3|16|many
TGTGCCATCAGTTCGGGACTAGCGGGGCTCTCCTACGAGCAGTACTTC
CAISSGLAGLSYEQYF
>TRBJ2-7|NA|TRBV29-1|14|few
TGCAGCGTTGAAGATAGGGCAGATTCCTACGAGCAGTACTTC
CSVEDRADSYEQYF
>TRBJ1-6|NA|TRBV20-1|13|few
TGCAGTGCTAGAGAAGGTTCAAATTCACCCCTCCACTTT
CSAREGSNSPLHF
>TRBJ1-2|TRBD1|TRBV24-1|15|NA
TGTGCCACCAGTGATTCACCGGGACAGGGGGGAGGCTACACCTTC
CATSDSPGQGGGYTF
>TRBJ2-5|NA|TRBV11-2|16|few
TGTGCCAGCAGCTTAAGGGCGGGCATGTGGTCAGAGACCCAGTACTTC
CASSLRAGMWSETQYF
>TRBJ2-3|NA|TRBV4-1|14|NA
TGCGCCAGCAGCCAAGAAGGTTCAGGGTTAGGGCAGTATTTT
CASSQEGSGLGQYF
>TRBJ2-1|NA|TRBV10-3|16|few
TGTGCCATCAGTGAGTCGGACTGGAGCTCCTACAATGAGCAGTTCTTC
CAISESDWSSYNEQFF
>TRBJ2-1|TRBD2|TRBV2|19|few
TGTGCCAGCAGTGAAGAACGTGGAGGCGGGAGGAAGGGTGGCAATGAGCAGTTCTTC
CASSEERGGGRKGGNEQFF
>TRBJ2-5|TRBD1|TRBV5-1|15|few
TGCGCCAGCACCTTGACCCCGGGACAGGAAGAGACCCAGTACTTC
CASTLTPGQEETQYF
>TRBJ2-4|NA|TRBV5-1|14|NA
TGCGTCAGCAGCTTGGACTTCTCGAAAAACATTCAGTACTTC
CVSSLDFSKNIQYF
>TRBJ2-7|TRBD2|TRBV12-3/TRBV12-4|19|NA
TGTGCCAGCAGTTTTTTCGCGGGACTAGCGGGAGGTCAGGCCTACGAGCAGTACTTC
CASSFFAGLAGGQAYEQYF
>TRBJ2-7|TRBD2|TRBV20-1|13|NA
TGCAGTGGGTCCCTAGCGGTTTATAGCGAGCAGTACTTC
CSGSLAVYSEQYF
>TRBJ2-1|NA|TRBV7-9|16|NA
TGTGCCATCCCGTTGCGACTTTCCTCTCCCTACAATGAGCAGTTCTTC
CAIPLRLSSPYNEQFF
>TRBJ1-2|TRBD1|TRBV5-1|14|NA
TGCGCCAGCGGCTTGAACAGGGGGCTTTTAGGCTACACCTTC
CASGLNRGLLGYTF
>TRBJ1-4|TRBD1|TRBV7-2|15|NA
TGTGCCAGCAGCTTGGGGGACAGGGGAAAGGAAAAACTGTTTTTT
CASSLGDRGKEKLFF
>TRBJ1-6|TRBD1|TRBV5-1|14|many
TGCGCCAGCAGTAGACAGGGAGATAATTCACCCCTCCACTTT
CASSRQGDNSPLHF
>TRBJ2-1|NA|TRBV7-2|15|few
TGTGCCAGCAGCTTAGTGGGTAATAGCAACCATGAGCAGTTCTTC
CASSLVGNSNHEQFF
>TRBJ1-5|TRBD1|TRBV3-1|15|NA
TGTGCCAGCAGCCGGGGACAGGGGGCCCAACAGCCCCAGCATTTT
CASSRGQGAQQPQHF
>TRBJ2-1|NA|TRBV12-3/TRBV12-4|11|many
TGTGCAAGGGACTCCAATGGGGAGCAGTTCTTC
CARDSNGEQFF
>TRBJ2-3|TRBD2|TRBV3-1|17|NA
TGTGCCAGCAGCCCACAACCGGGACTAGCTGTCACAGATACGCAGTATTTT
CASSPQPGLAVTDTQYF
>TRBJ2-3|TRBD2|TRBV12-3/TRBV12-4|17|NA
TGTGCCAGCAGTCGAAGGACTAGCGGGAGATTACCGGATACGCAGTATTTT
CASSRRTSGRLPDTQYF
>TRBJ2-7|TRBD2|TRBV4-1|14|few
TGCGCCAGCAGCCAACGACTAGCGGATTACGAGCAGTACTTC
CASSQRLADYEQYF
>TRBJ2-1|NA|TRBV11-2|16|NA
TGTGCCAGCAGCCAATTCCAGGGACCCCAAGGGGATGAGCAGTTCTTC
CASSQFQGPQGDEQFF
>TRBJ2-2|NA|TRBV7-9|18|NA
TGTGCCAGCAGCTCGGGGCTACCTCCCCAAACGAACACCGGGGAGCTGTTTTTT
CASSSGLPPQTNTGELFF
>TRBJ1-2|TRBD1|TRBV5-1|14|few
TGCGCCAGCAGCTTGGTATCAGGGGGCTATGGCTACACCTTC
CASSLVSGGYGYTF
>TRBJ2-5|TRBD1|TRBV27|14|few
TGTGCCAGCAGTTTTCCGGGACAGGGAGAGACCCAGTACTTC
CASSFPGQGETQYF
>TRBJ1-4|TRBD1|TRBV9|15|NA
TGTGCCAGCAGCGTGCGGACAGGGGGCGGGGAAAAACTGTTTTTT
CASSVRTGGGEKLFF
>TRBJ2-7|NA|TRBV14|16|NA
TGTGCCAGCAGCCAAGACCAGGGCGCTCTCTCCTACGAGCAGTACTTC
CASSQDQGALSYEQYF